Listed below are T cell receptor beta chains from one sample, sequenced in a study of blood T cell repertoires in COVID-19. The data were produced by immunoSEQ multiplex PCR, yet TCRdb's version contains in-frame clones alone and is incomplete. The sample holds 55,000 to 65,000 clones; roughly 82% are singletons and the top ten take less than 6.5%. Material for sequencing was peripheral blood. Receptor source: a woman aged 60-70 years with acute or convalescent COVID-19. Each CDR3 is given with its conserved first and last residue.

>TRBV27
CARLELPTSAGNTDTQYF
>TRBV10-3
CAISESVGDRVF
>TRBV29-1
CSVYRGRWMGSGGELFF
>TRBV6-6
CASSYFTGQYGYTF
>TRBV27
CASSGTGGTYEQYF
>TRBV3-1/TRBV3-2
CASSQDPQGAGETQYF
>TRBV5-1
CASSLAADTQYF
>TRBV19
CASSGIFLDEAFF
>TRBV6-5
CASLRPGSGTEAFF
>TRBV15
CATSRDRGLSNQPQHF
>TRBV3-1/TRBV3-2
CASSPQGSREAFF
>TRBV5-6
CASSLIGQGAYSGANVLTF
>TRBV6-1
CASSEKGRGVSYEQYF
>TRBV9
CASSVAEGQTLHF
>TRBV19
CASSTAYRGRDEKLFF
>TRBV9
CASSLGPTGSTNTEAFF
>TRBV5-1
CASSLDRSYEQYF
>TRBV4-1
CASSLYQGQGNTEAFF
>TRBV12-5
CASGLGQGATDTQYF
>TRBV5-4
CASSSQGAAPEAFF
>TRBV5-1
CASSLDKQGSTEAFF
>TRBV7-8
CASSLAGLAGYTF
>TRBV11-1
CASSFPPSTDTQYF
>TRBV6-5
CASRPGDNEKLFF
>TRBV3-1/TRBV3-2
CASSPPERGRETQYF
>TRBV15
CATSREGTGENEQYF
>TRBV6-6
CASISGGLSGNTIYF
>TRBV5-6
CASSLSAGQKEGQFF
>TRBV9
CASSAGGFRFETQYF
>TRBV7-2
CASSPGRMAQYF
>TRBV7-9
CASSLERRGGQETQYF
>TRBV6-5
CASKLPGQGQKQYF
>TRBV6-5
CASRGGGAVDTQYF
>TRBV5-6
CASSFSGVLYGYTF
>TRBV7-8
CASSRGASTDTQYF
>TRBV6-2/TRBV6-3
CASSSPISTEAFF
>TRBV5-1
CASSPVGQGNYGYTF
>TRBV30
CAWKTGVFASDTQYF
>TRBV7-3
CASSWTGAGPGGNTIYF
>TRBV19
CASSIGQGVVTGELFF
>TRBV10-2
CASSEMGGPGQPQHF
>TRBV9
CASSGGPLHYGYTF
>TRBV11-2
CASSPWTGGFDYGYTF
>TRBV2
CASSAWDRDSGYTF
>TRBV30
CAWIGAGDGYTF
>TRBV3-1/TRBV3-2
CASRGWDSSPLHF